This T cell receptor (beta chain) was sequenced in a study of T cells in Graves' hyperthyroidism and ophthalmopathy. The definition of stable Graves' hyperthyroidism was no ophthalmopathy progression within 18 months. Hyperthyroidism, newly diagnosed and lasting under 2 months, affected patients aged 18 to 65. General study points: Clonotypes that were expanded in thyroid above 0.001 mostly appeared in blood too.

The TCR beta CDR3 regions underwent amplification using RNA transcripts as the source. A first-round RT-PCR of the TCR CDR3 used the HTBI primer set. TCRdb called the multiplex PCR reads again in MiXCR, with one record for every CDR3 protein. The sample includes approximately 590,000 distinct CDR3 sequences, 15% to 19% of them seen just once. CDR1 is LGHNA, CDR2 YSLEER, per germline. The CDR3 totals 16 residues. Trimming cost V 5 bases and J 8 bases; bases outside gene matches: 12. On this clonotype itself: Its antigen is unknown.

The receptor was derived from a woman in her 30s with Graves' hyperthyroidism. Sequencing used blood. This chain links TRBV4-3 with TRBJ1-6, with 7 bases aligning to TRBD1. The CDR3 sequence: CASSARGLFLDSPLHF. The CDR3 DNA is TGCGCCAGCAGCGCCAGGGGGTTGTTCTTGGATTCACCCCTCCACTTT.